This T cell receptor (beta chain) appears in the sequencing data of a study of blood T cell repertoires in COVID-19. Study details: Acute and convalescent COVID-19 samples came from the United States, Italy and Spain. The cDNA or gDNA used as material had been derived from T cells, B-cell-depleted T cells, or PBMCs.

The V gene end was trimmed by 4 bases and the J gene end by 10 bases; junction bases not matched to a gene: 3. In germline, CDR1 is SGHTA, CDR2 FQGNSA. This CDR3 spans 12 amino acids. As originally analysed: Scientists estimated how many nucleated cells there were by amplifying reference gene primers. Here immunoSEQ multiplex PCR was the method, and the copy in TCRdb shows in-frame clones only, minus some. V, J and clone size derive from that table, while D and trimming were established from the DNA sequence. The sample records fewer than 350,000 clones, around 85% being singletons. The sample was peripheral blood. The receptor's source is a woman in her forties or fifties with active or convalescent COVID-19. The chain employs TRBV7-2 and TRBJ2-1, with 8 bases fitting TRBD2. In DNA form, the CDR3 reads TGTGCCAGCAGCTCCTTAGCGGGAGAGCAGTTCTTC. Its protein product is CASSSLAGEQFF.